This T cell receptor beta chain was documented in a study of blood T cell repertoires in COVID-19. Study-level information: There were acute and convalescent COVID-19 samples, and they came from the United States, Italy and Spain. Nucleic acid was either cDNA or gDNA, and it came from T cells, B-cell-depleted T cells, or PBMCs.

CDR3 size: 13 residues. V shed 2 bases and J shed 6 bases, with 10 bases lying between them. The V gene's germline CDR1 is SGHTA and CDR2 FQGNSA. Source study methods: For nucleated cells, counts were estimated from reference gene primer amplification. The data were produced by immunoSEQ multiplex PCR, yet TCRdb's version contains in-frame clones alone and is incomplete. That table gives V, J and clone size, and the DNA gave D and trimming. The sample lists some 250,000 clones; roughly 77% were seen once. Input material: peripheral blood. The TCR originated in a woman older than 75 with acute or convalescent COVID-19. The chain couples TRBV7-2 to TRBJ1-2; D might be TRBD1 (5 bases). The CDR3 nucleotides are TGTGCCAGCAGCTTACCAGGGAAGAATGGCTACACCTTC. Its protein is CASSLPGKNGYTF.